The 4 T cell receptor beta chains reported below all come from one sample, sequenced in a study of T cell responses to AZD1222 COVID-19 vaccine. Generated by immunoSEQ multiplex PCR, the TCRdb table keeps only in-frame clones and is missing some. Among around 120,000 clones, roughly 90% were seen once, and the ten largest hold about 7.4%. The sequencing used peripheral blood, collected 28 days after the second AZD1222 dose. Receptors were obtained from an adult who received the AZD1222 COVID-19 vaccine.

This clone was detected once. V gene TRBV14 combines with J gene TRBJ2-5; 7 nucleotides align to TRBD1. Germline-derived CDR1 and CDR2 are SGHDN and FVKESK. After removal of 0 bases from V and 4 bases from J, the junction contained 11 bases not matched to a gene. This CDR3 is built from 17 residues. As DNA, the CDR3 is TGTGCCAGCAGCCAAGAACCGGGACAGTTTCGTGGAGAGACCCAGTACTTC. Its protein product is CASSQEPGQFRGETQYF.

The rearrangement uses TRBV6-6 and TRBJ2-3; 11 nucleotides line up with TRBD2. The germline CDR1 and CDR2 sequences are MNHNY and SVGAGI (reference sequence). The CDR3 is 15 residues long. Trimming cost V 3 bases and J 4 bases; bases outside gene matches: 3. The CDR3 is CASSYSGGDPDTQYF. CDR3 bases: TGTGCCAGCAGTTATAGCGGGGGGGATCCAGATACGCAGTATTTT.

The V gene is TRBV7-9, the J gene TRBJ2-7; the match to TRBD2 covers 10 bases. The CDR3 extends over 16 amino acids. The germline gives CDR1 SEHNR, CDR2 FQNEAQ (reference sequence). V shed 1 base and J 4 bases; nucleotides not matched to a gene: 7. CDR3 residues: CASSLDFSSGGYEQYF. CDR3 sequence (DNA): TGTGCCAGCAGCTTAGATTTCTCTAGCGGGGGATACGAGCAGTACTTC.

This clone has only one observation. The J gene is TRBJ2-1, the V gene TRBV4-2; D is possibly TRBD2 (5 bases). Trimming took 0 bases from V and 1 from J, leaving 13 bases between them. The CDR3 contains 17 residues. Germline V lookup: CDR1 LGHNA, CDR2 YNFKEQ. CDR3 nucleotides: TGTGCCAGCAGCCAAGATAACCTAGCCCTATCCTACAATGAGCAGTTCTTC. This gives the protein CASSQDNLALSYNEQFF.